This entry features one T cell receptor beta chain sequence. Antigen: not known. This sample also contains other DNA sequences that code for the same CDR3. The sample comes from a study of glioma-infiltrating T cells after dendritic cell vaccination. Broader study findings: Only a small number of patients had complete blood and tumor samples.

Sequencing used immunoSEQ multiplex PCR; TCRdb keeps in-frame clones, though not all of them. The sample comprises about 82,000 clones, around nine tenths of which are singletons, and approximately 2.9% rests with the top ten. The material sequenced was blood, taken before dendritic cell vaccination. The TCR was taken from a human donor with glioblastoma.

This CDR3 is CASSDRGIGQPQHF. In DNA, the CDR3 is TGTGCCAGCAGTGACAGGGGGATCGGTCAGCCCCAGCATTTT. V is TRBV2 and J is TRBJ1-5; 7 nucleotides line up with TRBD1. The germline CDR1 and CDR2 sequences are SNHLY and FYNNEI. V gave up 3 bases and J gave up 6 bases; unmatched junction bases: 5. CDR3 length: 14 amino acids.